This entry lists 26 T cell receptor beta chains sequenced from one sample in a study of control samples from healthy donors and cancer patients. Clones were sequenced by immunoSEQ multiplex PCR, and TCRdb holds only the in-frame ones, with some missing. The profile shows roughly 120,000 clones, nearly 95% of them singletons. Sequences were obtained from blood. Source of these receptors: a man aged 25-40 years in good health.

In regard to this clone: This same CDR3 is encoded by further DNA sequences in the sample. This sequence joins TRBV5-5 and TRBJ1-2; weak D call: TRBD1 (5 bases). Deletions cut 7 bases from V and 7 bases from J, with 11 bases between. The length of the CDR3 is 11 residues. Germline values: CDR1 SGHKS, CDR2 YYEKEE (reference sequence). The CDR3 region has the DNA TGTGCCAGCTCCCTGGGGGGTGGCTACACCTTC. Protein: CASSLGGGYTF.

The chain joins TRBV1 to TRBJ2-7; the table's D call, TRBD1, has no DNA check behind it. TRBV1 is noted as a pseudogene. The CDR3 covers 15 residues. CDR3 in DNA: TGCACCAGACTCGTGACAGGGAAAATCTCCTACGAGCAGTACGTC. The encoded protein is CTRLVTGKISYEQYV.

This chain connects TRBV5-4 to TRBJ2-1, with 10 positions matching TRBD1. The CDR3 loop spans 15 amino acids. Losses at the gene ends were 0 bases for V and 7 bases for J; bases not matched to a gene: 4. Germline V gives CDR1 SGHNT, CDR2 YYREEE (reference sequence). The CDR3 here is CASSLAGQGWNEQFF. CDR3 sequence (DNA): TGTGCCAGCAGCTTGGCGGGACAGGGGTGGAATGAGCAGTTCTTC.

The chain combines TRBV7-3 with TRBJ1-2, with 11 positions matching TRBD1. Germline V CDR1 and CDR2: SGHTA, FQGTGA. Trimming cost V 4 bases and J 6 bases; bases outside gene matches: 4. This CDR3 region has 14 residues. The CDR3 is CASSSGTGGNGYTF. CDR3 DNA: TGTGCCAGCAGCTCCGGGACAGGGGGTAATGGCTACACCTTC.

The rearrangement joins TRBV18 to TRBJ1-2; 9 nucleotides match TRBD1. Germline CDR1 reads KGHSH; CDR2 reads LQKENI. Losses at the gene ends were 3 bases for V and 2 bases for J; bases not matched to a gene: 4. The CDR3 sequence is 15 residues long. This CDR3 reads CASSPDRGNNYGYTF. CDR3 bases: TGTGCCAGCTCACCGGACAGGGGCAACAACTATGGCTACACCTTC.

V and J are TRBV6-5 and TRBJ2-7, with D hard to call. The CDR3 contains 14 residues. Trimming took off 6 bases at V and 3 bases at J, with 15 bases between the two ends. The germline gives CDR1 MNHEY, CDR2 SVGAGI. CDR3 residues: CASRTRPSNYEQYF. CDR3 DNA sequence: TGTGCCAGCAGAACTCGACCATCCAACTACGAGCAGTACTTC.

This clone was seen once. J is TRBJ1-2 and V is TRBV7-2; 10 nucleotides line up with TRBD1. The CDR3 length is 14 residues. The V segment lost 4 bases and the J segment 8 bases; nucleotides outside the gene matches: 7. The germline V gene has CDR1 SGHTA and CDR2 FQGNSA. The CDR3 loop reads CASSSGTGEYGYTF. Here the CDR3 DNA reads TGTGCCAGCAGCTCTGGGACAGGGGAGTACGGCTACACCTTC.

This chain joins TRBV9 and TRBJ2-7, with D unclear. This CDR3 region has 13 residues. Trimming stripped 3 bases from V and 5 bases from J, with 12 bases between. Looked up from germline, CDR1 is SGDLS and CDR2 is YYNGEE. The CDR3 bases are TGTGCCAGCAGCGAGACCCCTTTCAACGAGCAGTACTTC. Its translation: CASSETPFNEQYF. The whole variable domain, filled in from reference TRBV9 and TRBJ2-7, reads DSGVTQTPKHLITATGQRVTLRCSPRSGDLSVYWYQQSLDQGLQFLIQYYNGEERAKGNILERFSAQQFPDLHSELNLSSLELGDSALYFCASSETPFNEQYFGPGTRLTVT.

The chain has TRBV6-4 and TRBJ1-2; D is possibly TRBD1 (5 bases). The CDR3 sequence is 15 residues long. V was trimmed by 6 bases and J by 3 bases, leaving 17 bases between them. Per germline, CDR1 MRHNA and CDR2 SNTAGT. The CDR3 loop reads CASRVRDQIDYGYTF. The CDR3 coding sequence is TGTGCCAGCAGAGTCCGGGACCAAATAGACTATGGCTACACCTTC.

V gene TRBV18 combines with J gene TRBJ2-1, with 8 bases lining up with TRBD1. V shed 4 bases, J shed 5 bases, and the junction held 4 bases outside the gene matches. Per the germline V gene, CDR1 is KGHSH and CDR2 is LQKENI. The CDR3 loop spans 14 amino acids. CDR3 protein: CASSRDRSDNEQFF. For the CDR3, the DNA is TGTGCCAGCTCACGGGACAGGTCTGACAATGAGCAGTTCTTC.

The chain joins TRBV28 to TRBJ1-2; D possibly corresponds to TRBD1 (6 bases). Germline-derived CDR1 and CDR2 are MDHEN and SYDVKM. The CDR3 consists of 13 residues. V lost 6 bases and J 4 bases, leaving 12 bases between the germline ends. This CDR3 reads CASRTGQIYGYTF. The CDR3 region has the DNA TGTGCCAGCAGAACGGGACAAATCTATGGCTACACCTTC.

V is TRBV5-4 and J is TRBJ1-1; D possibly corresponds to TRBD1 (6 bases). Germline CDR1 SGHNT, CDR2 YYREEE (reference sequence). CDR3 length: 15 residues. V shed 3 bases and J shed 4 bases, with 16 bases lying between them. The CDR3 bases are TGTGCCAGCAGCTCCCACAGGGATTGGGGCACTGAAGCTTTCTTT. Translating it yields CASSSHRDWGTEAFF.

This chain joins TRBV5-5 and TRBJ2-2; possibly TRBD2 for D (6 bases). Germline V gene lookup returns CDR1 SGHKS and CDR2 YYEKEE (reference sequence). The V and J ends lost 4 bases and 2 bases respectively, with 12 bases between them. This CDR3 contains 15 residues. The CDR3 DNA is TGTGCCAGCAGCCTTGACGGGGGTAACACCGGGGAGCTGTTTTTT. This gives the protein CASSLDGGNTGELFF.

The chain recombines TRBV19 with TRBJ2-3; 10 bases match TRBD1. Germline V gene data show CDR1 as LNHDA and CDR2 as SQIVND (reference sequence). Germline trimming cut 5 bases from V and 12 bases from J; bases unmatched to any gene: 8. The CDR3 is 13 amino acids. The CDR3 spells CASSLDRGVNQYF. The CDR3, as DNA: TGTGCCAGTAGTTTGGACAGGGGGGTAAATCAGTATTTT.

The chain carries TRBV9 and TRBJ2-1, with D perhaps TRBD1 or TRBD2 (5 bases each). The length of the CDR3 is 13 residues. CDR1 and CDR2 (germline): SGDLS, YYNGEE. V dropped 0 bases and J dropped 7 bases, with 8 bases sitting between them. The CDR3 loop is CASSVGGLNEQFF. The DNA of the CDR3 is TGTGCCAGCAGCGTAGGGGGGTTGAATGAGCAGTTCTTC.

The chain couples TRBV2 to TRBJ2-7; perhaps TRBD1 as D (6 bases). CDR1 SNHLY and CDR2 FYNNEI come from the germline V gene. V was shortened by 2 bases and J by 7 bases, with 12 bases between the two germline ends. The length of the CDR3 is 13 residues. The DNA for the CDR3 is TGTGCCAGCAGTGAAAGGGGGATGGGGGAGCAGTACTTC. Amino acid sequence: CASSERGMGEQYF.

V gene TRBV28 combines with J gene TRBJ1-2, with 10 nucleotides matching TRBD1. V gave up 9 bases and J gave up 6 bases; unmatched junction bases: 4. Germline assignment: CDR1 MDHEN and CDR2 SYDVKM. The CDR3 has 12 amino acids. The CDR3 loop is CASRTGGNGYTF. In nucleotides, the CDR3 is TGTGCCAGTAGGACAGGGGGGAATGGCTACACCTTC.

This clone was detected once. The genes are TRBV30 and TRBJ1-1, with D unclear. V dropped 5 bases and J dropped 6 bases, with 10 bases sitting between them. Per the germline V gene, CDR1 is GTSNPN and CDR2 is SVGIG (reference sequence). There are 11 residues in the CDR3. The DNA for the CDR3 is TGTGCCTGGTCTGATGGTCCTGAAGCTTTCTTT. It is translated as CAWSDGPEAFF. Supplemented by reference TRBV30 and TRBJ1-1, the full variable domain reads SQTIHQWPATLVQPVGSPLSLECTVEGTSNPNLYWYRQAAGRGLQLLFYSVGIGQISSEVPQNLSASRPQDRQFILSSKKLLLSDSGFYLCAWSDGPEAFFGQGTRLTVV.

This clone was counted between two and nine times. The chain recombines TRBV9 with TRBJ1-2, with D possibly being TRBD1 (5 bases). Trimming took 4 bases from V and 2 from J, leaving 15 bases between them. The CDR3 covers 15 residues. Germline CDR1 reads SGDLS; CDR2 reads YYNGEE. CDR3 in amino acids: CASSSGGGGNYGYTF. CDR3 nucleotides: TGTGCCAGCAGCTCCGGGGGAGGCGGGAACTATGGCTACACCTTC.

This chain connects TRBV23-1 to TRBJ2-1; 7 positions match TRBD2. TRBV23-1 is treated as an ORF (open reading frame) with a function not yet certain. After removal of 7 bases from V and 6 bases from J, the junction contained 9 bases not matched to a gene. The CDR3 consists of 14 residues. CDR3 sequence reads: CASTFLAGSNEQFF. The DNA of the CDR3 is TGCGCCAGCACCTTTTTAGCGGGCAGCAATGAGCAGTTCTTC.

V usage is TRBV5-1 and J usage is TRBJ1-3; possibly TRBD1 for D (5 bases). The germline gives CDR1 SGHRS, CDR2 YFSETQ. V dropped 8 bases and J dropped 4 bases, with 19 bases sitting between them. The CDR3 sequence is 15 residues long. The CDR3 reads CASRDALGPGNTIYF. The DNA for the CDR3 is TGCGCCAGTCGGGACGCACTCGGGCCGGGAAACACCATATATTTT. The complete variable domain, with remaining parts taken from reference TRBV5-1 and TRBJ1-3, reads KAGVTQTPRYLIKTRGQQVTLSCSPISGHRSVSWYQQTPGQGLQFLFEYFSETQRNKGNFPGRFSGRQFSNSRSEMNVSTLELGDSALYLCASRDALGPGNTIYFGEGSWLTVV.

The CDR3, as DNA: TGTGCCAGCAGCGTAGTGGAGGATGAAAAACTGTTTTTT. This translates into CASSVVEDEKLFF. The chain uses TRBV9 and TRBJ1-4; D not resolved. Germline CDR1 and CDR2: SGDLS and YYNGEE. The CDR3 extends over 13 amino acids. Between the trimmed V and J ends, which lost 0 bases and 6 bases, there was a span of 6 bases.

J is TRBJ1-3 and V is TRBV6-2 or TRBV6-3; no reliable D call. Germline V gene sequence: CDR1 MNHEY, CDR2 SVGEGT. The CDR3 sequence is 13 residues long. The V and J ends lost 6 bases and 4 bases respectively, with 10 bases between them. The CDR3 reads CASSGSVGNTIYF. In nucleotides, the CDR3 is TGTGCCAGCAGCGGATCGGTGGGAAACACCATATATTTT.

V gene TRBV6-8 combines with J gene TRBJ2-1, with a tentative D call TRBD2 (5 bases). Trimming cost V 0 bases and J 7 bases, with 19 bases left between them. CDR3 length: 17 residues. In germline, CDR1 is MNHGY, CDR2 SAAAGT. The chain's CDR3 is CASSYSSGRLSRNEQFF. CDR3 sequence (DNA): TGTGCCAGCAGTTACTCGAGTGGCAGACTAAGTAGAAATGAGCAGTTCTTC.

The rearrangement uses TRBV5-8 and TRBJ1-2, with 8 bases identical to TRBD1. The CDR3 sequence is 13 residues long. V trimming: 4 bases; J trimming: 4 bases; junction bases outside the gene matches: 3. In germline, CDR1 is SGHTS, CDR2 YDEGEE. CDR3 amino acids: CASSPGTGYGYTF. CDR3 bases: TGTGCCAGCAGCCCCGGGACAGGCTATGGCTACACCTTC. Supplemented by reference TRBV5-8 and TRBJ1-2, the full variable domain reads EAGVTQSPTHLIKTRGQQATLRCSPISGHTSVYWYQQALGLGLQFLLWYDEGEERNRGNFPPRFSGRQFPNYSSELNVNALELEDSALYLCASSPGTGYGYTFGSGTRLTVV.

The chain combines TRBV28 with TRBJ1-3; no clear D gene. With 2 bases removed from V and 3 bases from J, the gap between germline ends came to 14 bases. Germline values: CDR1 MDHEN, CDR2 SYDVKM. The CDR3 is 16 residues long. For the CDR3, the DNA is TGTGCCAGCAGTTTAGACGGGAAGTTGTTTGGAAACACCATATATTTT. It is translated as CASSLDGKLFGNTIYF.